Listed here are 3 T cell receptor beta chains from one sample, sequenced in a study of early T cells in non-severe SARS-CoV-2 infection. One entry per CDR3 protein, called by TCRdb with MiXCR from the 5' RACE reads. The sample has 43,000 or so distinct CDR3 sequences; over 3% are singletons. The sequenced sample consisted of whole blood. The receptors were gathered from an adult who was a healthcare worker with PCR-confirmed SARS-CoV-2 infection or an uninfected control (not recorded which).

This clonotype was seen ten or more times. The chain combines TRBV7-6 with TRBJ2-7; 8 nucleotides match TRBD1. The CDR3 loop spans 18 amino acids. V lost 2 bases to trimming and J lost 4 bases; unmatched junction nucleotides: 16. The germline V gene encodes CDR1 SGHVS and CDR2 FNYEAQ. The DNA for the CDR3 is TGTGCCAGCAGCTTAACCGCTTGGGGACAGGCAACGACTTACGAGCAGTACTTC. This translates into CASSLTAWGQATTYEQYF.

This clonotype occurred many times. This chain joins TRBV10-3 and TRBJ2-1; tentative D call: TRBD2 (6 bases). V lost 7 bases and J 1 base, leaving 11 bases between the germline ends. The CDR3 length is 14 residues. Germline CDR1 is ENHRY and CDR2 is SYGVKD. CDR3 protein: CAIKAGGSYNEQFF. CDR3 DNA sequence: TGTGCCATCAAGGCCGGGGGTTCCTACAATGAGCAGTTCTTC.

This clonotype was detected ten times or more. This chain connects TRBV7-2 to TRBJ1-5; tentative D call: TRBD1 (6 bases). In germline, CDR1 is SGHTA, CDR2 FQGNSA. The CDR3 extends over 15 amino acids. Trimming left V 2 bases short and J 0 bases short, with 8 bases between. The CDR3 DNA follows: TGTGCCAGCAGCTTAAGGGGGGATAGCAATCAGCCCCAGCATTTT. Translated: CASSLRGDSNQPQHF.